This paragraph reports one T cell receptor beta chain. TCRdb reworked the 5' RACE reads into one entry per CDR3 protein, no DNA. There are 150,000 to 170,000 distinct CDR3 sequences in the sample, with more than 35% held by the top ten. The sample belongs to a study of T cells expressing NK-cell markers. Per germline, CDR1 LNHDA and CDR2 SQIVND (reference sequence). CDR3 length: 14 amino acids. Sequenced material: blood T cells: a sorted CD56 or NKG2C T cell subset, CD4+ or CD8+ T cells, or bulk PBMC T cells (not recorded which). The clonotype originates from a woman between 45 and 60 years old in good health. The rearrangement uses TRBV19 and TRBJ2-5; checking the TCRdb D call of TRBD1 is not possible without DNA. This CDR3 reads CASSSFGQGETQYF.